The TCR beta chain under discussion was sequenced for a study of kidney transplant recipient with SARS-CoV-2 infection. One entry per CDR3 protein results from TCRdb running MiXCR on the reads. The sample lists 250,000 or so distinct CDR3 sequences, under 35% occurring once. In this sample, this clonotype turned up many times. The sequencing here drew on a blood sample, taken at baseline and on day 111 from a kidney transplant recipient. This sequence originates from a male patient younger than 45 who had COVID-19 and was a kidney transplant recipient. Some T cells may be supplied by the graft donor.

The CDR3 DNA sequence: TGCAGCGTTGGCGGCTCCGGCTGGGATCTAGCTTTCTTT. Translating it yields CSVGGSGWDLAFF. The J gene is TRBJ1-1, the V gene TRBV29-1; D is ambiguous. The CDR3 loop spans 13 amino acids. Germline CDR1 reads SQVTM; CDR2 reads ANQGSEA. The V gene lost 4 bases and the J gene lost 10 bases, with 19 bases spanning the gap.